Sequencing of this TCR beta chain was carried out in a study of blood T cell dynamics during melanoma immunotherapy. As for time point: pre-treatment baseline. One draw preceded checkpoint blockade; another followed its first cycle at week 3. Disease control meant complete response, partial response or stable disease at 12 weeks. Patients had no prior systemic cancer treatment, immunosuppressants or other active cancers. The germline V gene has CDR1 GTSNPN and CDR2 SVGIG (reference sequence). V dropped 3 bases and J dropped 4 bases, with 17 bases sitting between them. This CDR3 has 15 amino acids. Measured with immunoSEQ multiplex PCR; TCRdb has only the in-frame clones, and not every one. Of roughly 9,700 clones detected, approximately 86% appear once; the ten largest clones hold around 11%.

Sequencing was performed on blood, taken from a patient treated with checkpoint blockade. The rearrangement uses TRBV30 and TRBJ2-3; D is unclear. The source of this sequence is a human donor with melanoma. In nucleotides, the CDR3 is TGTGCCTGGAGCGTGCTAGGGATCGGAGCAGATACGCAGTATTTT. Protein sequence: CAWSVLGIGADTQYF.